One and the same sample provided the 11 T cell receptor beta chains below, sequenced in a study of shared clonotypes between healthy human individuals. TCRdb keeps only in-frame clones here, not all; method: immunoSEQ multiplex PCR. The sample lists about 2.2 million clones, 93% occurring once. The naive CD8 fraction comprised CD45RO-negative cells positively selected for CCR7 and excluded terminally differentiated effector memory CD45RA+ cells. Sequencing was carried out using naive CD8+ T cells from PBMCs. The receptors were sampled from a man aged 18 to 29 in good health. Some clones in this sample may be carry-over from other donors' samples.

This clone has only one observation. The chain has TRBV19 and TRBJ2-5; TRBD2 is a possible D gene (6 bases). CDR1 is LNHDA and CDR2 is SQIVND in the germline V gene (reference sequence). The CDR3 loop spans 15 amino acids. V was clipped by 4 bases and J by 5 bases, with 17 bases between them. The CDR3 DNA reads TGTGCCAGTAGTACAAACCCGCCGGGGAGGGAGACCCAGTACTTC. It encodes CASSTNPPGRETQYF.

The genes are TRBV29-1 and TRBJ2-3; D is perhaps TRBD1 (6 bases). The CDR3 is made up of 15 amino acids. The germline V gene encodes CDR1 SQVTM and CDR2 ANQGSEA. Trimming stripped 0 bases from V and 2 bases from J, with 12 bases between. CDR3 bases: TGCAGCGTTGAAGATCGGGACACCAACACAGATACGCAGTATTTT. This encodes CSVEDRDTNTDTQYF.

CDR3 protein: CSVVQQGPPYNEQFF. In DNA form, the CDR3 reads TGCAGCGTTGTTCAACAGGGGCCCCCCTACAATGAGCAGTTCTTC. The V call is TRBV29-1, the J call TRBJ2-1; 7 bases agree with TRBD1. The CDR3 covers 15 residues. Germline V lookup: CDR1 SQVTM, CDR2 ANQGSEA. Losses at the gene ends were 4 bases for V and 2 bases for J; bases not matched to a gene: 8.

This clone was recorded once. V and J are TRBV4-3 and TRBJ2-1, with 7 bases fitting TRBD1. CDR3 size: 15 residues. The V gene's germline CDR1 is LGHNA and CDR2 YSLEER. With V trimmed by 6 bases and J by 0 bases, 5 bases remained unmatched. The DNA of the CDR3 is TGCGCCAGCAGTCCGGGGACAGTCTCCTACAATGAGCAGTTCTTC. Protein: CASSPGTVSYNEQFF.

The chain recombines TRBV7-8 with TRBJ2-3; 13 bases are shared with TRBD2. The CDR3 consists of 18 residues. The ends lost 5 bases at V and 0 bases at J; junction bases unmatched: 8. Looked up from germline, CDR1 is SGHVS and CDR2 is FQNEAQ. This CDR3 reads CASSTRTSGRLSTDTQYF. For the CDR3, the DNA is TGTGCCAGCAGCACCCGGACTAGCGGGAGACTAAGCACAGATACGCAGTATTTT.

This clone came up once. Different DNA sequences within this sample yield the same CDR3. The V and J genes are TRBV27 and TRBJ2-7, with D maybe TRBD2 (7 bases). CDR1 is MNHEY and CDR2 is SMNVEV in the germline V gene (reference sequence). V lost 2 bases, J lost 5 bases, and 13 bases lay in between. The CDR3 extends over 14 amino acids. The CDR3 DNA is TGTGCCAGCAGTTTAGGGGGGGCTCTGAACGAGCAGTACTTC. It translates to CASSLGGALNEQYF.

Regarding this clone: Distinct nucleotide sequences in the sample also encode this CDR3. The V call is TRBV28, the J call TRBJ2-7; 7 bases are shared with TRBD1. CDR1 is MDHEN and CDR2 is SYDVKM in the germline V gene. This CDR3 is 13 amino acids long. Losses at the gene ends were 6 bases for V and 3 bases for J; bases not matched to a gene: 5. In nucleotides, the CDR3 is TGTGCCAGCAGCCACAGGGGTAGCTACGAGCAGTACTTC. It codes for CASSHRGSYEQYF.

The rearrangement uses TRBV29-1 and TRBJ2-7, with D perhaps TRBD2 (5 bases). This CDR3 is built from 13 residues. Looked up from germline, CDR1 is SQVTM and CDR2 is ANQGSEA. The V end was cut by 3 bases, the J end by 1 base, with 10 bases between. DNA for the CDR3: TGCAGCGTTGAGCCCGGGGATTCCTACGAGCAGTACTTC. Translating it yields CSVEPGDSYEQYF.

This clone was seen a handful of times. The chain employs TRBV27 and TRBJ1-5, with D possibly matching TRBD1 (5 bases). Germline-derived CDR1 and CDR2 are MNHEY and SMNVEV (reference sequence). Trimming took off 1 base at V and 2 bases at J, with 9 bases between the two ends. CDR3 length: 15 residues. CDR3 in amino acids: CASSLWRGGNQPQHF. The CDR3 DNA follows: TGTGCCAGCAGTTTATGGAGGGGCGGCAATCAGCCCCAGCATTTT.

V and J are TRBV27 and TRBJ2-3, with 7 bases that match TRBD2. Germline V gene sequence: CDR1 MNHEY, CDR2 SMNVEV (reference sequence). This CDR3 comprises 13 residues. The DNA of the CDR3 is TGTGCAGCGGGACGTTATAGCACAGATACGCAGTATTTT. Translation gives CAAGRYSTDTQYF.

Here the CDR3 reads CASSLFSAGNNEQFF. The CDR3, as DNA: TGTGCCAGCAGCTTATTTTCTGCGGGCAACAATGAGCAGTTCTTC. The chain recombines TRBV7-9 with TRBJ2-1, with D possibly TRBD2 on 5 matching bases. Trimming removed 2 bases at V and 5 bases at J, with 13 bases between. The CDR3 loop spans 15 amino acids. Germline values: CDR1 SEHNR, CDR2 FQNEAQ (reference sequence).